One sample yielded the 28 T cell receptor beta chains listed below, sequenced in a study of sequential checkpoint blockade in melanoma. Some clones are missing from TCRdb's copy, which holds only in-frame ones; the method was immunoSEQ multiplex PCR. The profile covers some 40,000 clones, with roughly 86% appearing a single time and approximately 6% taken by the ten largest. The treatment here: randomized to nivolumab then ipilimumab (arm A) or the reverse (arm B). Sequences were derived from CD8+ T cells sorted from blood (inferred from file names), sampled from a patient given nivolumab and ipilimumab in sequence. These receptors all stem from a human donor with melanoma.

CDR3 in amino acids: CASSHPQGVEQYF. In nucleotides, the CDR3 is TGCGCCAGCAGCCACCCCCAGGGTGTCGAGCAGTACTTC. The chain links TRBV4-1 to TRBJ2-7; TRBD1 might be the D (5 bases). The CDR3 length is 13 residues. Germline V gene lookup returns CDR1 MGHRA and CDR2 YSYEKL. Trimming stripped 3 bases from V and 6 bases from J, with 12 bases between.

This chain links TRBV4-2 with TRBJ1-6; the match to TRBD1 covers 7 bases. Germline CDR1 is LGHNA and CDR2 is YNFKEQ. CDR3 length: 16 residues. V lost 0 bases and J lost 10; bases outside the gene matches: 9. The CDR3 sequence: CASSQDEGGNVSPLHF. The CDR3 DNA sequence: TGTGCCAGCAGCCAAGACGAAGGGGGCAATGTGTCACCCCTCCACTTT.

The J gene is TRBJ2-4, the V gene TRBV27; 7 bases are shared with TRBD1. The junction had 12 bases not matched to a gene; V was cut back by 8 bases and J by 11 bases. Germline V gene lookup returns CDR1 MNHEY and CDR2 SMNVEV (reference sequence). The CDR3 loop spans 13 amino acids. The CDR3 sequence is CASGFRRQGVQYF. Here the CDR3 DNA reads TGTGCCAGCGGATTTAGACGGCAGGGGGTTCAGTACTTC.

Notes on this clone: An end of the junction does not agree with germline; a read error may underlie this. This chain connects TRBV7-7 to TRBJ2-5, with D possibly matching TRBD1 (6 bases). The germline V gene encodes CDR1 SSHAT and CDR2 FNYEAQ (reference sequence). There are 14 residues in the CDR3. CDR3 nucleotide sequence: TGTGCTAGCAGCTCAACAGGGTCCAGGGAGACCCAGTACTTC. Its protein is CASSSTGSRETQYF.

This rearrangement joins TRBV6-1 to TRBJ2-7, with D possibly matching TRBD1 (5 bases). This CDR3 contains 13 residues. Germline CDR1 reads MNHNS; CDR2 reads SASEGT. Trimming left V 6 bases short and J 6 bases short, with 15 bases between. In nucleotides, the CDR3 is TGTGCCAGCAGCCAGGGTCGGCTGCTCGAGCAGTACTTC. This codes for CASSQGRLLEQYF.

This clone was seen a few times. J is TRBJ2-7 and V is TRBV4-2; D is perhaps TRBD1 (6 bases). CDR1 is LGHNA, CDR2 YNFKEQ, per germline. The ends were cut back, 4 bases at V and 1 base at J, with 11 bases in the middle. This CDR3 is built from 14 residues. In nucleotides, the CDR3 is TGTGCCAGCAGCCCGGGACACGGGTCCTACGAGCAGTACTTC. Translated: CASSPGHGSYEQYF.

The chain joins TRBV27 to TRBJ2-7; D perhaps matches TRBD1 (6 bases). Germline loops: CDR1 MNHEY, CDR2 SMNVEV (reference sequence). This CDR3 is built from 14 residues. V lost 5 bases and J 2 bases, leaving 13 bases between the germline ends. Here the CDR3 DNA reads TGTGCCAGCAGTCCCCGAGGGGGAACCTACGAGCAGTACTTC. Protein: CASSPRGGTYEQYF.

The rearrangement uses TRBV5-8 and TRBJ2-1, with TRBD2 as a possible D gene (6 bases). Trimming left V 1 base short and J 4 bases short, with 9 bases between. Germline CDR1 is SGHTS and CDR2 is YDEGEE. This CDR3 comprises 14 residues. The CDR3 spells CASSLTGGYNEQFF. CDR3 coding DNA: TGTGCCAGCAGCTTGACCGGGGGTTACAATGAGCAGTTCTTC.

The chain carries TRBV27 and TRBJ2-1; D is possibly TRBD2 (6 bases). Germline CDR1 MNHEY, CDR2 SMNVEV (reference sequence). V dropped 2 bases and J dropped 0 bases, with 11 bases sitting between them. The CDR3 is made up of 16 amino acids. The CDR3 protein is CASSLVADSSYNEQFF. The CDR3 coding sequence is TGTGCCAGCAGTTTAGTAGCGGATAGCTCCTACAATGAGCAGTTCTTC.

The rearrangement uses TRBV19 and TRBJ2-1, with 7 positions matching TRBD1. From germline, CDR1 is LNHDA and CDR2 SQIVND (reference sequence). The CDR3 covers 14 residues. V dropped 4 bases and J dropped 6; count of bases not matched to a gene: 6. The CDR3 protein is CASSTSTGPNEQFF. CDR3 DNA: TGTGCCAGTAGTACCTCGACAGGGCCCAATGAGCAGTTCTTC.

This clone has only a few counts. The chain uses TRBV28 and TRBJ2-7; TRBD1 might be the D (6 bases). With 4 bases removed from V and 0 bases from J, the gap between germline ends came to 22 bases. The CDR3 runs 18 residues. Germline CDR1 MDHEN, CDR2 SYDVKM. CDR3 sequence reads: CASSSFSMGQTSSYEQYF. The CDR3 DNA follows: TGTGCCAGCAGTTCATTTAGTATGGGACAAACCAGCTCCTACGAGCAGTACTTC.

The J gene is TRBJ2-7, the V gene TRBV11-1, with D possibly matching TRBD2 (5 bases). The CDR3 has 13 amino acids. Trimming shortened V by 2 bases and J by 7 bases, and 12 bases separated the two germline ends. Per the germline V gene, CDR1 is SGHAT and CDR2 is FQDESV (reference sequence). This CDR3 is CASSLTGVWEQYF. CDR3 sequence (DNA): TGTGCCAGCAGCTTAACCGGGGTATGGGAGCAGTACTTC.

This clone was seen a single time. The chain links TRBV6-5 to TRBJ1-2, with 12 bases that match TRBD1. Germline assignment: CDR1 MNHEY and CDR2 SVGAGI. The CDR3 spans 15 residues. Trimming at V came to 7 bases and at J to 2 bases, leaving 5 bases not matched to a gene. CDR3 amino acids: CASTLGQGANYGYTF. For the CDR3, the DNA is TGTGCCAGCACTCTGGGACAGGGGGCCAACTATGGCTACACCTTC.

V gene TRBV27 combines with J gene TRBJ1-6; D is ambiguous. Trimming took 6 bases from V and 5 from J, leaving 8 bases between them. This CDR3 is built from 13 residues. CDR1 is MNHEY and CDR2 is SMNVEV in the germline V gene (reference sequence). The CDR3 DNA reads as TGTGCCAGCAGAGGGAGCCATAATTCACCCCTCCACTTT. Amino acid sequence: CASRGSHNSPLHF.

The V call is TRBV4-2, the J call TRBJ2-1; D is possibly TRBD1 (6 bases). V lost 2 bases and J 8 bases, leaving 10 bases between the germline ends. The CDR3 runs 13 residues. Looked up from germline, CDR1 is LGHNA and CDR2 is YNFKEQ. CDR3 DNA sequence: TGTGCCAGCAGCCAATTTACAGGGTATGAGCAGTTCTTC. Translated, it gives CASSQFTGYEQFF.

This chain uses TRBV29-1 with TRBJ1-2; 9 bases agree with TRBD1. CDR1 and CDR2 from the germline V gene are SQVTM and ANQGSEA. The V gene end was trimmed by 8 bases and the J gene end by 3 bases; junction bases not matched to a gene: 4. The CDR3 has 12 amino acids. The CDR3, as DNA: TGCAGCACGGGGACAGGGTACTATGGCTACACCTTC. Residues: CSTGTGYYGYTF. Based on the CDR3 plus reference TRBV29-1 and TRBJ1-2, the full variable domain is SAVISQKPSRDICQRGTSLTIQCQVDSQVTMMFWYRQQPGQSLTLIATANQGSEATYESGFVIDKFPISRPNLTFSTLTVSNMSPEDSSIYLCSTGTGYYGYTFGSGTRLTVV.

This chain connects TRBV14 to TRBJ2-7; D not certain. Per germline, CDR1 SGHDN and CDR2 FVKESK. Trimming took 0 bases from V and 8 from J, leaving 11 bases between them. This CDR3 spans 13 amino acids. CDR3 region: CASSQDPQIKQYF. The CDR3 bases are TGTGCCAGCAGCCAAGACCCCCAGATTAAGCAGTACTTC. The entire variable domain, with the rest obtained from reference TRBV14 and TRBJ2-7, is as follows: EAGVTQFPSHSVIEKGQTVTLRCDPISGHDNLYWYRRVMGKEIKFLLHFVKESKQDESGMPNNRFLAERTGGTYSTLKVQPAELEDSGVYFCASSQDPQIKQYFGPGTRLTVT.

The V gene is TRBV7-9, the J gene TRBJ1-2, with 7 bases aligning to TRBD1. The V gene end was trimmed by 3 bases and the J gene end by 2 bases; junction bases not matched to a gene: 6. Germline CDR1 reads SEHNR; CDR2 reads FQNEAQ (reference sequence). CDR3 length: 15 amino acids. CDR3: CASSLGTDFNYGYTF. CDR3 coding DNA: TGTGCCAGCAGCTTGGGGACAGACTTCAACTATGGCTACACCTTC.

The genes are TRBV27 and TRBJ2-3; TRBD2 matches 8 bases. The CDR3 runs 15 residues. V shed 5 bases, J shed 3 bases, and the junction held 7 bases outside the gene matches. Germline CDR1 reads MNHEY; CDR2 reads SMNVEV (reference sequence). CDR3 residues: CASSMSGSGTDTQYF. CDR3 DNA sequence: TGTGCCAGCAGTATGAGCGGGAGCGGAACAGATACGCAGTATTTT.

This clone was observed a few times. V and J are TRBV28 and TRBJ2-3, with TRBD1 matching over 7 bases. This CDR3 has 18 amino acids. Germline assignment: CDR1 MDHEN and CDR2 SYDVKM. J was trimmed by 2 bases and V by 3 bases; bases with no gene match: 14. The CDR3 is CASSFVTGNSIDTDTQYF. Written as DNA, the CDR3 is TGTGCCAGCAGTTTTGTGACAGGGAATAGCATAGACACAGATACGCAGTATTTT.

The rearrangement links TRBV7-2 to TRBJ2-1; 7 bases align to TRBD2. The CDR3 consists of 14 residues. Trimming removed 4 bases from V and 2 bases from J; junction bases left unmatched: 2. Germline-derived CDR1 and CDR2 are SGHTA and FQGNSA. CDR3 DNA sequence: TGTGCCAGCAGCTCGGGGGGACCCTACAATGAGCAGTTCTTC. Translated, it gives CASSSGGPYNEQFF.

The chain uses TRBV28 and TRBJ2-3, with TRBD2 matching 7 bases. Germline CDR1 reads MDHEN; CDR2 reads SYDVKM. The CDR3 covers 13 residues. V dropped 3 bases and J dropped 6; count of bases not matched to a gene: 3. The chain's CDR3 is CASSLGGTDTQYF. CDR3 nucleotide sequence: TGTGCCAGCAGTTTGGGGGGGACGGATACGCAGTATTTT.

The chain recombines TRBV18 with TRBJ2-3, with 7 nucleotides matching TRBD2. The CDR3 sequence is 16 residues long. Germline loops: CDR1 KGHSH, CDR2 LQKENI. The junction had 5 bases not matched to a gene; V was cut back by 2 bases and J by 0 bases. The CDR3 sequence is CASSPIDSGSTDTQYF. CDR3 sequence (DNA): TGTGCCAGCTCACCAATAGATAGCGGGAGCACAGATACGCAGTATTTT.

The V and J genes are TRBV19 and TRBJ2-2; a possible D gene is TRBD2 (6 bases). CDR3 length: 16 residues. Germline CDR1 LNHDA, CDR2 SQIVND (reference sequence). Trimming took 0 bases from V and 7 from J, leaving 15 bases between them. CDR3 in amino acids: CASSIDLASVDGELFF. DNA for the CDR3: TGTGCCAGTAGTATAGATCTAGCTAGCGTCGACGGGGAGCTGTTTTTT.

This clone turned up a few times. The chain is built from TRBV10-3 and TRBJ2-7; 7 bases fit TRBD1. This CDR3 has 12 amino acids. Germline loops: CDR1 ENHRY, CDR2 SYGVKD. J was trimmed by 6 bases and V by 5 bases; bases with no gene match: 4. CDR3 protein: CAISTTGPEQYF. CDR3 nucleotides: TGTGCCATCAGTACGACAGGGCCCGAGCAGTACTTC.

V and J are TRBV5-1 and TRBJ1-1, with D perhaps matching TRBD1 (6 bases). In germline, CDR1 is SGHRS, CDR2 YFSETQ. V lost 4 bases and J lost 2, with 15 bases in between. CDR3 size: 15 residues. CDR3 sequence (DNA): TGCGCCAGCAGCCCACAGGGATTTCCCAACACTGAAGCTTTCTTT. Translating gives CASSPQGFPNTEAFF.

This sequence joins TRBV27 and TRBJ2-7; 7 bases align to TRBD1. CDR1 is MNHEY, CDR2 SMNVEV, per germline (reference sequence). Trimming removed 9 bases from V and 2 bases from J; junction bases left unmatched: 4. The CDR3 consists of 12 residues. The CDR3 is CASWTGAYEQYF. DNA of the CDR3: TGTGCCAGTTGGACAGGAGCCTACGAGCAGTACTTC.

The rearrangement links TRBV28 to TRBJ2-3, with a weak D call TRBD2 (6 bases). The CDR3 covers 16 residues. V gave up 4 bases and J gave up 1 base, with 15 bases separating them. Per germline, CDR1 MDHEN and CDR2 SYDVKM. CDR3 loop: CASSSTLPGGTDTQYF. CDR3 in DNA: TGTGCCAGCAGTTCCACCCTCCCGGGGGGCACAGATACGCAGTATTTT.